The clone carrying this T cell receptor (beta chain) showed up just a few times. Both 60 Vbeta primers and 13 Jbeta primers went into the PCR. The data were produced by immunoSEQ multiplex PCR, yet TCRdb's version contains in-frame clones alone and is incomplete. The sample has fewer than 150,000 clones, roughly 80% seen once; the top ten hold around 4.3%. This record comes from a study of cytomegalovirus exposure and HLA in healthy donors. The overall study: Of over 350 genotyped donors, roughly 76% grouped in the Caucasian-associated ancestry cluster.

Germline lookup yields CDR1 SSHAT and CDR2 FNYEAQ (reference sequence). Trimming took 1 base from V and 4 from J; bases not matched to a gene: 3. This CDR3 comprises 15 residues. The chain carries TRBV7-7 and TRBJ2-5; 10 positions match TRBD1. This TCR derives from a man aged 40-55 years in good health and CMV-seropositive. Sequencing was done on a sample of PBMCs. The CDR3 DNA is TGTGCCAGCAGCTTAGGGACAGGGGGAGTAGAGACCCAGTACTTC. Translating it yields CASSLGTGGVETQYF.